This TCR beta chain was captured in a study of cytomegalovirus exposure and HLA in healthy donors. Findings and limits, study-wide: There were a few CMV-associated chains whose specificity for CMV antigens was confirmed in vitro. Most TCR sequences were uncommon, yet certain public TCRs appeared in many donors.

A few counts support this clone. Its antigen is as yet unknown. This CDR3 region has 15 residues. The germline CDR1 and CDR2 sequences are MGHRA and YSYEKL. The germline V and J ends were trimmed by 2 bases and 5 bases, with 15 bases remaining between them. This PCR relied on a set of 60 Vbeta primers and 13 Jbeta primers. Authors' processing steps: Later, roughly 80 million unique TCR beta chains were counted in an analysis, and 8.5 million to 13 million of them were shared. Clones were read by immunoSEQ multiplex PCR, and TCRdb kept only the in-frame ones, dropping some. V and J calls plus clone size are reproduced from that table; the DNA served to infer D and trimming. The profile shows around 200,000 clones, about 83% of them singletons.

Input material: PBMCs. This chain joins TRBV4-1 and TRBJ1-1, with D possibly matching TRBD1 (6 bases). This receptor was taken from a woman aged 45-65 years in good health and CMV-seropositive. The CDR3 DNA is TGCGCCAGCAGCCAACCCCAGGGGTTCCGGACTGAAGCTTTCTTT. Its translation is CASSQPQGFRTEAFF.